These T cell receptor beta chains were read from a single sample in a study of T-cell reconstitution after alpha-beta-depleted transplantation in children. TCRdb re-called the PCR reads with MiXCR, one entry per CDR3 protein. The data contain 200,000 to 250,000 distinct CDR3 sequences, about a tenth of them singletons. The source was PBMCs, collected before TCRalphabeta/CD19-depleted stem cell transplant. These TCRs come from a child less than two years old with acute myeloid leukemia, due to receive a stem cell transplant. CDR3s include the opening cysteine and the closing phenylalanine or tryptophan. A D gene is named only where the DNA matches it firmly.

V	J	D	CDR3
TRBV2	TRBJ1-1	NA	CTLSLGFGGRGLGNTEAFF
TRBV6-5	TRBJ1-1	NA	CASSYSVPPMNTEAFF
TRBV20-1	TRBJ2-2	NA	CSARDVRGTGELFF
TRBV12-3/TRBV12-4	TRBJ2-7	TRBD1	CASSLAGTGTYEQYF
TRBV25-1	TRBJ2-7	NA	CASSESDSPGEQYF
TRBV5-1	TRBJ2-7	NA	CASSLAPGFSYEQYF
TRBV12-3/TRBV12-4	TRBJ1-1	TRBD1	CASSLSRGQAFF
TRBV4-2	TRBJ2-2	NA	CASSQVRTANTGELFF
TRBV6-2/TRBV6-3	TRBJ2-7	TRBD1	CASSYSPGQGLYEQYF
TRBV5-1	TRBJ2-5	TRBD1	CASSSGGTGQETQYF
TRBV5-1	TRBJ2-1	NA	CASSYNSGSYNEQFF
TRBV4-2	TRBJ1-2	TRBD1	CASSLTNRGSGYTF
TRBV27	TRBJ1-5	NA	CASSLRGFDQPQHF
TRBV7-3	TRBJ2-2	NA	CASSLAGPTGELFF
TRBV4-2	TRBJ2-2	NA	CASSPGPTVNTGELFF
TRBV29-1	TRBJ2-5	TRBD1	CSVEDWAGGQETQYF
TRBV6-5	TRBJ1-6	NA	CATNRAGSPLHF
TRBV7-8	TRBJ1-1	NA	CASSSGTEAFF
TRBV28	TRBJ1-4	TRBD1	CASSLIAGGVTNEKLFF
TRBV29-1	TRBJ1-1	NA	CSVDTAGRKNTEAFF
TRBV4-1	TRBJ1-6	NA	CASSQDLGLVNSPLHF
TRBV29-1	TRBJ1-1	TRBD1	CSGRTGGFSEAFF
TRBV6-2/TRBV6-3	TRBJ2-3	NA	CASSIGADTQYF
TRBV5-1	TRBJ2-1	TRBD2	CASSSTSGGYNEQFF
TRBV6-1	TRBJ1-3	NA	CASSLIPAASGNTIYF
TRBV13	TRBJ2-7	TRBD1	CANSPGQGGWEQYF
TRBV12-3/TRBV12-4	TRBJ1-1	NA	CASRIRGVNTEAFF
TRBV29-1	TRBJ1-5	NA	CSRLPRMTGDGQPQHF
TRBV11-1	TRBJ2-7	TRBD1	CASSFRQGEQYF
TRBV4-3	TRBJ2-5	NA	CASSQGHQETQYF
TRBV27	TRBJ1-6	NA	CASSLYRGGGSPLHF
TRBV12-3/TRBV12-4	TRBJ1-1	NA	CASSLGDGQRAFF
TRBV12-3/TRBV12-4	TRBJ2-5	TRBD1	CASSFPGQGQETQYF
TRBV7-9	TRBJ1-1	NA	CASSLALRDEAFF
TRBV6-4	TRBJ2-2	TRBD2	CASSPGLAETGELFF
TRBV4-2	TRBJ1-2	TRBD1	CASSQEVEDRRSLYGYTF
TRBV18	TRBJ2-2	NA	CASSPPRGYGELFF
TRBV7-6	TRBJ2-5	NA	CASSLRPRTQGGETQYF
TRBV12-3/TRBV12-4	TRBJ1-2	NA	CAIPDKGPYGYTF
TRBV5-1	TRBJ2-3	NA	CTSSLFDGGTDTQYF